Shown below are 27 T cell receptor beta chains from a single sample sequenced in a study of T cells in women clearing cervical HPV infection (dated by TCRdb to the late 2010s). The library came from the immunoSEQ multiplex PCR assay. TCRdb limited this immuneACCESS table to in-frame rearrangements with V and J called. A share of clones is missing; checked studies link under half to unresolved V genes, and the rest is unexplained. Per the sample table, the count is 25,000 to 40,000 clones. In total, the top ten clones hold 4.3% of the sample. The sequenced sample consisted of blood buffy coat. These receptors originate from a woman between 18 and 70 years old with a cervical HPV16 infection that either progressed to CIN3+ or cleared (not recorded which).

As concerns this clone: The CDR3 end falls 3 residues outside the read, so it is completed with the germline J gene. The gene calls are TRBV19 and TRBJ1-1; D perhaps matches TRBD1 (5 bases). Germline values: CDR1 LNHDA, CDR2 SQIVND (reference sequence). The CDR3 consists of 13 residues. Trimming left V 8 bases short and J 1 base short, with 11 bases between. The CDR3 protein is CASGRQSNTEAFF. The CDR3 DNA, read in part, is TGTGCCAGTGGGAGACAGTCGAACACTGAA.

Points on this clone: The read comes to an end 3 residues before the CDR3 does, leaving the germline J gene to fill in the end. The rearrangement joins TRBV2 to TRBJ2-3; D gene uncertain. The germline V and J ends were trimmed by 8 bases and 1 base, with 7 bases remaining between them. This CDR3 comprises 12 residues. CDR1 and CDR2 from the germline V gene are SNHLY and FYNNEI. The CDR3 loop reads CASFRGTDTQYF. Incomplete CDR3 DNA: TGTGCCAGCTTCCGGGGCACAGATACG.

Turning to this clone: The read falls 3 residues short of the CDR3 end, and the missing part is taken from the germline J gene. The chain is built from TRBV5-1 and TRBJ1-1; TRBD1 agrees at 8 bases. The germline CDR1 and CDR2 sequences are SGHRS and YFSETQ. Trimming cost V 5 bases and J 4 bases; bases outside gene matches: 7. This CDR3 is 14 amino acids long. CDR3 DNA (partial): TGCGCCAGCAGTTTTACAGGGGGGGTCACTGAA. Encoded protein: CASSFTGGVTE. The whole CDR3 reads CASSFTGGVTEAFF.

The CDR3 loop reads CASSLVSQNTEAFF. The CDR3 bases that were read are TGTGCCAGCAGCTTAGTTTCCCAGAACACTGAA. This sequence joins TRBV7-2 and TRBJ1-1; D is unclear. With the read ending 3 residues before the CDR3 end, the germline J gene is used to fill in that end. Germline loops: CDR1 SGHTA, CDR2 FQGNSA. V gave up 1 base and J gave up 1 base, with 7 bases separating them. The CDR3 is 14 amino acids.

Remarks on this clone: The missing CDR3 end, 3 residues past where the read stops, is filled in from the germline J gene. The J gene is TRBJ2-2, the V gene TRBV2; TRBD1 might be the D (6 bases). Germline-derived CDR1 and CDR2 are SNHLY and FYNNEI. CDR3 length: 14 residues. The sequenced CDR3 bases are TGTGCCAGCAGACCGGGACACCAAAATGAAAAG. This sequence encodes CASRPGHQNEK. The whole CDR3 is CASRPGHQNEKLFF.

About this clone: The missing CDR3 end, 3 residues past where the read stops, is filled in from the germline J gene. This sequence joins TRBV20-1 and TRBJ2-1, with TRBD2 identical over 9 bases. The junction had 7 bases not matched to a gene; V was cut back by 2 bases and J by 2 bases. CDR1 is DFQATT and CDR2 is SNEGSKA in the germline V gene (reference sequence). The CDR3 spans 16 residues. The sequenced CDR3 bases are TGCAGTGCTAGACCTATTAGCGGGAGAACCTACAATGAG. It translates to CSARPISGRTYNE. The complete CDR3 reads CSARPISGRTYNEQFF.

In the case of this clone: With the read ending 3 residues before the CDR3 end, the germline J gene is used to fill in that end. This sample also contains other DNA sequences that code for the same CDR3. The V and J genes are TRBV30 and TRBJ2-4; 8 bases align to TRBD1. CDR1 and CDR2 (germline): GTSNPN, SVGIG (reference sequence). The CDR3 has 12 amino acids. CDR3 loop: CAWRGTGYGQYF. The DNA read from the CDR3 is TGTGCCTGGAGGGGGACAGGCTATGGT.

CDR3 DNA (partial): TGTGCCAGCAGCCGAACTGGGCTCACTGAA. Translation: CASSRTGLTE. The whole CDR3 region reads CASSRTGLTEAFF. V and J are TRBV14 and TRBJ1-1; D gene ambiguous. The read ends 3 residues early relative to the CDR3; the germline J gene fills the gap. The length of the CDR3 is 13 residues. The ends were cut back, 4 bases at V and 4 bases at J, with 10 bases in the middle. Germline assignment: CDR1 SGHDN and CDR2 FVKESK.

CDR3 residues: CASIGLADNNDYTF. CDR3 bases read: TGTGCCAGCATTGGACTAGCCGACAACAATGAC. The rearrangement joins TRBV19 to TRBJ1-2; no definite D call. The read is 3 residues too short to cover the CDR3 end, so that end is filled in from the germline J gene. CDR1 is LNHDA and CDR2 is SQIVND in the germline V gene (reference sequence). The CDR3 covers 14 residues. The entire variable domain, with the rest obtained from reference TRBV19 and TRBJ1-2, is as follows: DGGITQSPKYLFRKEGQNVTLSCEQNLNHDAMYWYRQDPGQGLRLIYYSQIVNDFQKGDIAEGYSVSREKKESFPLTVTSAQKNPTAFYLCASIGLADNNDYTFGSGTRLTVV.

Notes on this clone: The CDR3 is cut off 3 residues early in the read; its end comes from the germline J gene. Other DNA sequences in this specimen translate into the identical CDR3. The rearrangement joins TRBV5-1 to TRBJ2-2; 9 bases agree with TRBD1. Germline lookup yields CDR1 SGHRS and CDR2 YFSETQ. This CDR3 is built from 16 residues. V gave up 4 bases and J gave up 8 bases; unmatched junction bases: 12. The covered CDR3 bases are TGCGCCAGCAGCACGGTGGGGACAGGGTTTCTTGGGGAG. Translated, it gives CASSTVGTGFLGE. The full CDR3 protein is CASSTVGTGFLGELFF.

Turning to this clone: The CDR3 end is not reached by the read, which stops 3 residues before it; the germline J gene fills it in. V and J are TRBV7-2 and TRBJ1-2; maybe TRBD1 (6 bases). Per the germline V gene, CDR1 is SGHTA and CDR2 is FQGNSA. This CDR3 contains 15 residues. The CDR3 reads CASSISGGLSYDYTF. CDR3 bases read: TGTGCCAGCAGCATTAGCGGGGGGCTCTCCTACGAC.

To note about this clone: Coverage ceases 3 residues before the CDR3 finishes, and the germline J gene fills in the end. The rearrangement uses TRBV5-1 and TRBJ1-2; no clear D gene. Per the germline V gene, CDR1 is SGHRS and CDR2 is YFSETQ. This CDR3 spans 15 amino acids. The DNA read from the CDR3 is TGCGCCAGCAGCTTGTCTAGCTACCCCTCCTACGAC. Residues: CASSLSSYPSYD. The whole CDR3 is CASSLSSYPSYDYTF. The full variable domain, its missing parts supplied by reference TRBV5-1 and TRBJ1-2, is KAGVTQTPRYLIKTRGQQVTLSCSPISGHRSVSWYQQTPGQGLQFLFEYFSETQRNKGNFPGRFSGRQFSNSRSEMNVSTLELGDSALYLCASSLSSYPSYDYTFGSGTRLTVV.

The covered CDR3 bases are TGTGCCAGCAGGGAGCAGGGATACGAG. This encodes CASREQGYE. The complete CDR3 sequence is CASREQGYEQYF. The chain recombines TRBV6-2 or TRBV6-3 with TRBJ2-7; D is possibly TRBD1 (5 bases). The CDR3 end falls 3 residues outside the read, so it is completed with the germline J gene. Germline CDR1 MNHEY, CDR2 SVGEGT. The CDR3 spans 12 residues. The V and J ends lost 6 bases and 4 bases respectively, with 10 bases between them.

Concerning this clone itself: Read coverage stops 3 residues before the CDR3 terminus; the germline J gene supplies the remainder. This chain links TRBV7-3 with TRBJ2-1; D is ambiguous. V lost 0 bases and J lost 6, with 9 bases in between. This CDR3 spans 14 amino acids. Germline CDR1 SGHTA, CDR2 FQGTGA. This CDR3 reads CASSLTSAANEQFF. Incomplete CDR3 DNA: TGTGCCAGCAGCTTAACGTCGGCGGCCAATGAG.

On this clone itself: The CDR3 extends 3 residues past the end of the read, so its final part is completed from the germline J gene. V usage is TRBV5-1 and J usage is TRBJ2-3; D is unclear. The CDR3 runs to 15 residues. Germline loops: CDR1 SGHRS, CDR2 YFSETQ. V was shortened by 0 bases and J by 2 bases, with 10 bases between the two germline ends. The part of the CDR3 DNA that was read is TGCGCCAGCAGCTTGGAGGGCCGTATCACAGATACG. As protein: CASSLEGRITDT. The entire CDR3 protein is CASSLEGRITDTQYF.

About this clone: Coverage ceases 3 residues before the CDR3 finishes, and the germline J gene fills in the end. This sequence joins TRBV19 and TRBJ2-1, with TRBD2 identical over 11 bases. After removal of 5 bases from V and 6 bases from J, the junction contained 9 bases not matched to a gene. Germline CDR1 reads LNHDA; CDR2 reads SQIVND (reference sequence). This CDR3 is 16 amino acids long. The CDR3 spells CASSGATSGRGNEQFF. The covered CDR3 bases are TGTGCCAGTAGTGGGGCTACTAGCGGGAGAGGCAATGAG.

Note on this clone: The CDR3 end lies 3 residues beyond the end of the read and is filled in from the germline J gene. The J gene is TRBJ2-3, the V gene TRBV7-2, with D possibly being TRBD1 (6 bases). Looked up from germline, CDR1 is SGHTA and CDR2 is FQGNSA. V lost 5 bases and J lost 0, with 9 bases in between. The CDR3 totals 14 residues. CDR3 DNA (partial): TGTGCCAGCAGCCCACAGGGTAGCACAGATACG. Translation gives CASSPQGSTDT. The complete CDR3 reads CASSPQGSTDTQYF.

About this clone: The read terminates 3 residues ahead of where the CDR3 ends, so the germline J gene completes it. The chain employs TRBV7-6 and TRBJ1-2; tentative D call: TRBD1 (5 bases). The germline gives CDR1 SGHVS, CDR2 FNYEAQ. The length of the CDR3 is 13 residues. Deletions cut 5 bases from V and 2 bases from J, with 9 bases between. The part of the CDR3 DNA that was read is TGTGCCAGCAGCCCCAGGGTGAACTATGGC. As protein: CASSPRVNYG. The whole CDR3 is CASSPRVNYGYTF.

About this clone itself: The read halts 3 residues ahead of the CDR3 end, with the missing end drawn from the germline J gene. The rearrangement uses TRBV20-1 and TRBJ2-5; 11 bases map to TRBD2. Trimming at V came to 2 bases and at J to 5 bases, leaving 7 bases not matched to a gene. The CDR3 contains 15 residues. The germline CDR1 and CDR2 sequences are DFQATT and SNEGSKA (reference sequence). The covered CDR3 bases are TGCAGTGCTAGATCAACTAGCGGGAGTTGGGAGACC. This sequence encodes CSARSTSGSWET. The whole CDR3 protein is CSARSTSGSWETQYF.

Regarding this clone: Coverage ceases 3 residues before the CDR3 finishes, and the germline J gene fills in the end. V gene TRBV19 combines with J gene TRBJ1-2; a weak D match, TRBD1 (6 bases). CDR3 size: 13 residues. Germline CDR1 reads LNHDA; CDR2 reads SQIVND (reference sequence). The chain's CDR3 is CASSTGTKHDYTF. The covered CDR3 bases are TGTGCCAGTAGTACAGGGACAAAGCACGAC.

A remark on this clone: The read stops 3 residues short of the end of the CDR3; the missing end is completed from the germline J gene. The chain is built from TRBV4-2 and TRBJ2-7, with 10 bases lining up with TRBD2. CDR3 length: 16 amino acids. Germline loops: CDR1 LGHNA, CDR2 YNFKEQ. V gave up 0 bases and J gave up 4 bases; unmatched junction bases: 6. CDR3 DNA, as far as it was read: TGTGCCAGCAGCCAAGAAGATAGCGGGAGGATATACGAG. This gives the protein CASSQEDSGRIYE. The full CDR3 protein reads CASSQEDSGRIYEQYF.

Regarding this clone: The CDR3 goes on 3 residues after the read ends, and that part is filled in from the germline J gene. This chain connects TRBV5-6 to TRBJ2-4; D is perhaps TRBD1 (7 bases). Looked up from germline, CDR1 is SGHDT and CDR2 is YYEEEE. The CDR3 has 14 amino acids. Trimming stripped 3 bases from V and 9 bases from J, with 16 bases between. The CDR3 sequence is CASSSGDSGGIQYF. The DNA read from the CDR3 is TGTGCCAGCAGCTCGGGGGACAGCGGCGGCATT. Looking up the rest from reference TRBV5-6 and TRBJ2-4 gives the full variable domain: DAGVTQSPTHLIKTRGQQVTLRCSPKSGHDTVSWYQQALGQGPQFIFQYYEEEERQRGNFPDRFSGHQFPNYSSELNVNALLLGDSALYLCASSSGDSGGIQYFGAGTRLSVL.

Points on this clone: The CDR3 extends 3 residues past the end of the read, so its final part is completed from the germline J gene. Other DNA sequences within the sample encode an identical CDR3. The V call is TRBV23-1, the J call TRBJ1-3; possibly TRBD1 for D (6 bases). TRBV23-1 falls under the ORF class, with uncertain function. This CDR3 has 15 amino acids. V lost 8 bases and J lost 0, with 14 bases in between. CDR3 sequence reads: CASRRTESSGNTIYF. CDR3 bases read: TGCGCCAGCCGAAGGACAGAGAGCTCTGGAAACACC.

With regard to this clone: The read falls 3 residues short of the CDR3 end, and the missing part is taken from the germline J gene. This chain connects TRBV7-6 to TRBJ1-1; D not resolved. This CDR3 region has 13 residues. From germline, CDR1 is SGHVS and CDR2 FNYEAQ. The sequenced CDR3 bases are TGTGCCAGCAGCTTAGGGGCAGGCTACGAA. It translates to CASSLGAGYE. The whole CDR3 sequence is CASSLGAGYEAFF.

With regard to this clone: The read finishes 3 residues shy of the CDR3 end, and the germline J gene is used to complete it. The chain carries TRBV7-2 and TRBJ1-2; possibly TRBD1 for D (5 bases). The V gene's germline CDR1 is SGHTA and CDR2 FQGNSA. The CDR3 totals 15 residues. The sequenced part of the CDR3 DNA is TGTGCCAGCAGCTTAGGGCGGGGCCATTGGAATGAC. It codes for CASSLGRGHWND. The whole CDR3 sequence is CASSLGRGHWNDYTF.

On this clone itself: The read halts 3 residues ahead of the CDR3 end, with the missing end drawn from the germline J gene. The V gene is TRBV5-1, the J gene TRBJ2-5; TRBD1 matches at 8 bases. The length of the CDR3 is 15 residues. V lost 0 bases, J lost 5 bases, and 6 bases stayed unmatched. Germline V gene lookup returns CDR1 SGHRS and CDR2 YFSETQ. The CDR3 DNA, read in part, is TGCGCCAGCAGCTTGGCGTCAGGGGGCATGGAGACC. Its protein product is CASSLASGGMET. The full CDR3 reads CASSLASGGMETQYF.

A note on this clone: The read gets to within 3 residues of the CDR3 end, and the germline J gene fills in the rest. The chain joins TRBV7-6 to TRBJ1-2; D is possibly TRBD1 (6 bases). The CDR3 is 15 residues long. The germline CDR1 and CDR2 sequences are SGHVS and FNYEAQ. The sequenced part of the CDR3 DNA is TGTGCCAGCAGCTTAGTTGGGGGCGAAGCCTACGAC. Residues: CASSLVGGEAYD. In full, the CDR3 reads CASSLVGGEAYDYTF.